A selection of T cell receptor beta chains follows, all from one sample in a study of T-cell reconstitution after alpha-beta-depleted transplantation in children. TCRdb analysed the PCR reads with MiXCR anew, one entry per CDR3 protein. The sample lists 250,000 to 300,000 distinct CDR3 sequences; roughly 12% were seen once. The material sequenced was peripheral blood, taken 180 days after TCRalphabeta/CD19-depleted stem cell transplant. These receptors were collected from a male patient aged 2 to 9 who had a stem cell transplant for chronic granulomatous disease, so the T cells may come from the graft donor. Both conserved end residues are part of each CDR3. D genes are given only for firm matches. Some rows mark clone size as missing; the rest say once, few, many or name a class of expanded clone.

size | J | D | V | DNA | CDR3
NA | TRBJ1-1 | NA | TRBV29-1 | TGCAGCGTTGGGCGGGGGAAAAACACTGAAGCTTTCTTT | CSVGRGKNTEAFF
many | TRBJ2-5 | TRBD2 | TRBV7-2 | TGTGCCAGCAGCTTAGGAGGTAGCGGGGGGCAAGAGACCCAGTACTTC | CASSLGGSGGQETQYF
many | TRBJ1-1 | NA | TRBV18 | TGTGCCAGCTCACCAGTGGGGCAGACGAACACTGAAGCTTTCTTT | CASSPVGQTNTEAFF
many | TRBJ1-1 | TRBD1 | TRBV5-1 | TGCGCCAGCAGACCGGGACAGGGGATAGCTTTCTTT | CASRPGQGIAFF
NA | TRBJ2-2 | TRBD1 | TRBV6-1 | TGTGCCAGCAGGGGACAGCCGAACACCGGGGAGCTGTTTTTT | CASRGQPNTGELFF
NA | TRBJ1-1 | NA | TRBV27 | TGTGCCAGCAGTTTATATAAGGGAGCGACGTCTGAAGCTTTCTTT | CASSLYKGATSEAFF
many | TRBJ2-1 | TRBD2 | TRBV5-8 | TGTGCCAGCAGCCGAGGACTAGCGGCGGGAAATGAGCAGTTCTTC | CASSRGLAAGNEQFF
many | TRBJ2-1 | TRBD2 | TRBV20-1 | TGCAGTGCTAGAGCGCGGACGGGACTAGCACAGGAGCAGTTCTTC | CSARARTGLAQEQFF
many | TRBJ2-1 | TRBD1 | TRBV5-1 | TGCGCCAGCAGCTTACCCGGGACAGGGGAAGAGCAGTTCTTC | CASSLPGTGEEQFF
many | TRBJ1-1 | NA | TRBV11-2 | TGTGCCAGCAGCTTCTCGGGGTATTCCCCGAACACTGAAGCTTTCTTT | CASSFSGYSPNTEAFF
many | TRBJ1-5 | NA | TRBV19 | TGTGCCAGTAGTATACCACAGGGTAGCAATCAGCCCCAGCATTTT | CASSIPQGSNQPQHF
many | TRBJ2-1 | TRBD2 | TRBV7-9 | TGTGCCAGCATCAAGAGCGGGGGGGCTTATGAGCAGTTCTTC | CASIKSGGAYEQFF
many | TRBJ2-2 | NA | TRBV18 | TGTGCCAGCTCACCACTTTCTAGCCCCACCGGGGAGCTGTTTTTT | CASSPLSSPTGELFF
many | TRBJ2-1 | TRBD2 | TRBV7-3 | TGTGCCAGCAGCTTTCAAGCGGGAGTAAACAATGAGCAGTTCTTC | CASSFQAGVNNEQFF
many | TRBJ2-7 | NA | TRBV20-1 | TGCAGTGCCGTTAGCGTCACGGGCGCCTACGAGCAGTACTTC | CSAVSVTGAYEQYF
many | TRBJ2-3 | NA | TRBV5-1 | TGCGCCAGCAGCTTGGTACCAGGGGTGGGCACAGATACGCAGTATTTT | CASSLVPGVGTDTQYF
NA | TRBJ2-6 | TRBD1 | TRBV6-2/TRBV6-3 | TGTGCCAGCAGACGCTACAAGGGACAGGCCAAGTTCTCTGGGGCCAACGTCCTGACTTTC | CASRRYKGQAKFSGANVLTF
many | TRBJ2-7 | TRBD1 | TRBV27 | TGTGCCAGCAGTTTCCCCCGGGACAGGGACTCCTACGAGCAGTACTTC | CASSFPRDRDSYEQYF
many | TRBJ2-3 | NA | TRBV5-4 | TGTGCCAGCAGCTTGAGACGGGAAAGCACAGATACGCAGTATTTT | CASSLRRESTDTQYF
many | TRBJ2-7 | NA | TRBV27 | TGTGCCAGCTGGGGAGCAGGGACCCCCTACGAGCAGTACTTC | CASWGAGTPYEQYF
many | TRBJ1-1 | NA | TRBV20-1 | TGCAGTGCTAGAAAGAGGGGCACTGAAGCTTTCTTT | CSARKRGTEAFF
many | TRBJ2-3 | TRBD2 | TRBV4-3 | TGCGCCAGCAGCCAAGATTGGGGTAGCGGGAGGGGCGGCAGCACAGATACGCAGTATTTT | CASSQDWGSGRGGSTDTQYF
many | TRBJ2-2 | NA | TRBV6-1 | TGTGCCAGCAGACTGCGGGCAGGGAACACCGGGGAGCTGTTTTTT | CASRLRAGNTGELFF
many | TRBJ2-7 | TRBD2 | TRBV11-2 | TGTGCCAGCAGCTTAGTCCCTAGCGGGGCCGCCTACGAGCAGTACTTC | CASSLVPSGAAYEQYF
many | TRBJ1-4 | TRBD1 | TRBV29-1 | TGCAGCGTTGAAGAGTACCTACAGGGGGGCGATGGACCCGTTGAACTGTTTTTT | CSVEEYLQGGDGPVELFF
NA | TRBJ2-1 | NA | TRBV12-2 | TGTGCAAGTCGCTTAGCCACAGGGGAGGTACAGTTCTTC | CASRLATGEVQFF
many | TRBJ2-1 | TRBD1 | TRBV24-1 | TGTGCCACCAGTGAGCCCGGGACAGGGAAGGTGTATGAGCAGTTCTTC | CATSEPGTGKVYEQFF
many | TRBJ2-3 | NA | TRBV28 | TGTGCCAGCCGGGGAGACAGTTCTAGCACAGATACGCAGTATTTT | CASRGDSSSTDTQYF
many | TRBJ2-3 | NA | TRBV7-2 | TGTGCCAGCAGCCCCCCTGGCAGGGGGGGAGATACGCAGTATTTT | CASSPPGRGGDTQYF
many | TRBJ2-4 | TRBD1 | TRBV20-1 | TGCAGTGCTATGCGAGACAGGGGTGGAAACATTCAGTACTTC | CSAMRDRGGNIQYF
many | TRBJ2-7 | TRBD2 | TRBV7-8 | TGTGCCAGCAGTTCCAAGTCCCGACTAGCGGGAGGTAGGGAGCAGTACTTC | CASSSKSRLAGGREQYF
many | TRBJ2-1 | TRBD1 | TRBV5-1 | TGCGCCAGCAGCTTACGACAGGGTTCCGTCGACAATGAGCAGTTCTTC | CASSLRQGSVDNEQFF
NA | TRBJ2-2 | TRBD1 | TRBV10-2 | TGCGCCAGCGGCGGGACAGGGGGCGGCACCGGGGAGCTGTTTTTT | CASGGTGGGTGELFF
many | TRBJ2-1 | NA | TRBV7-3 | TGTGCCAGCAGCGGCTCATTCTACAATGAGCAGTTCTTC | CASSGSFYNEQFF
many | TRBJ1-6 | NA | TRBV20-1 | TGCAGTGCCACAGTCGTAACCAATTCACCCCTCCACTTT | CSATVVTNSPLHF
many | TRBJ1-1 | TRBD1 | TRBV20-1 | TGCAGTGCTACGGGACAGTTGAACACTGAAGCTTTCTTT | CSATGQLNTEAFF
many | TRBJ2-7 | TRBD1 | TRBV28 | TGTGCCAGCAGTCACTACAGGGGATATAGTGGGGAGCAGTACTTC | CASSHYRGYSGEQYF
many | TRBJ1-4 | TRBD1 | TRBV3-1 | TGTGCCAGCAGCCATGGGACAGAAGAAAAACTGTTTTTT | CASSHGTEEKLFF
many | TRBJ2-3 | NA | TRBV15 | TGTGCCACCAGCAGAGATGGAACTAGCTGGGATACGCAGTATTTT | CATSRDGTSWDTQYF
many | TRBJ2-1 | TRBD1 | TRBV28 | TGTGCCAGCAGCATCGGACAGGGGTGGCGGGAGTTATCCAATGAGCAGTTCTTC | CASSIGQGWRELSNEQFF
many | TRBJ2-5 | NA | TRBV20-1 | TGCAGTGCCCCGAGGGCCATACAAGAGACCCAGTACTTC | CSAPRAIQETQYF
many | TRBJ2-1 | NA | TRBV20-1 | TGCAGTGCTAGAGATTTTCGGGGCGACAATGAGCAGTTCTTC | CSARDFRGDNEQFF
many | TRBJ1-2 | NA | TRBV12-3/TRBV12-4 | TGTGCCAGCAGTTTGAAGGACAGATGGCCTTTTCGTACATCTAACACCTTC | CASSLKDRWPFRTSNTF
many | TRBJ2-2 | TRBD1 | TRBV10-2 | TGCGCCACTGGGAGAGGGACAGGGGGAACCGGGGAGCTGTTTTTT | CATGRGTGGTGELFF
many | TRBJ1-6 | NA | TRBV5-5 | TGTGCCAGCAGCTCCGGGCCATACGAGCCCCTCCACTTT | CASSSGPYEPLHF
few | TRBJ2-7 | NA | TRBV7-9 | TGTGCCAGCAGCTTAGGTGAACCCTACGAGCAGTACTTC | CASSLGEPYEQYF
many | TRBJ1-4 | NA | TRBV20-1 | TGCAGTGCTGGCGATAACAGGGTACGAGAAAAACTGTTTTTT | CSAGDNRVREKLFF
many | TRBJ2-7 | TRBD2 | TRBV20-1 | TGCAGTGCTAGAGATCCCCGACTAGCGTGGGAATACGAGCAGTACTTC | CSARDPRLAWEYEQYF
many | TRBJ1-2 | NA | TRBV12-3/TRBV12-4 | TGTGCCAGCGGCCGGACGGACTATGGCTACACCTTC | CASGRTDYGYTF